The T cell receptor (beta chain) under discussion was sequenced for a study of cytomegalovirus exposure and HLA in healthy donors. Concerning this clone: Its antigen is not known.

Study observations and caveats: Researchers catalogued 150 or so TCR beta chains as cytomegalovirus-associated. Per published reports, the classifier diagnosed cytomegalovirus status with high specificity and sensitivity. The CMV antigen specificity of three CMV-associated chains was confirmed through in vitro analysis. A later analysis found first-cohort TCR clusters tended to co-occur in the approximately 120 validation repertoires.

The V and J ends lost 5 bases and 2 bases, in that order; junction bases with no gene match: 11. CDR1 and CDR2 (germline): SEHNR, FQNEAQ (reference sequence). This CDR3 spans 18 amino acids. Using immunoSEQ multiplex PCR, the repertoire was profiled, and TCRdb retains in-frame clones only, with some absent. The sample lists about 160,000 clones; 91% were seen once. The V and J genes are TRBV7-9 and TRBJ2-1, with TRBD2 identical over 11 bases. The sequence was obtained from a woman in her late teens or twenties in good health and CMV-seropositive. Sequenced: PBMCs. The CDR3 DNA sequence: TGTGCCAGCAGCACCCTAGTGGGGACTAGCGGCCCCTACAATGAGCAGTTCTTC. This translates into CASSTLVGTSGPYNEQFF.